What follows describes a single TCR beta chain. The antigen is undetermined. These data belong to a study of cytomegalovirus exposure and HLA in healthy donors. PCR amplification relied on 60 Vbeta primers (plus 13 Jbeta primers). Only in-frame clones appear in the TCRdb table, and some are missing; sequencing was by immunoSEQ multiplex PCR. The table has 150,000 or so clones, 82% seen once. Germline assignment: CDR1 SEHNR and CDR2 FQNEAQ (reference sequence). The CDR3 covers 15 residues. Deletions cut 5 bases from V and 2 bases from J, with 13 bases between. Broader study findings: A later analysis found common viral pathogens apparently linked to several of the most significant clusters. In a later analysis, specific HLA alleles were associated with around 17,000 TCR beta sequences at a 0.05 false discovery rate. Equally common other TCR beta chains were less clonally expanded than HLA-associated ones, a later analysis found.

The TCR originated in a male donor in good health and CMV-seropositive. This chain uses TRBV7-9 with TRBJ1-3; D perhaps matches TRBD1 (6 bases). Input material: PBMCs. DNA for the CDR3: TGTGCCAGCAGCGTTGTGGGGGCCGCTGGAAACACCATATATTTT. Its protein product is CASSVVGAAGNTIYF. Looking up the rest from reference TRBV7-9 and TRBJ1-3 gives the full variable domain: DTGVSQNPRHKITKRGQNVTFRCDPISEHNRLYWYRQTLGQGPEFLTYFQNEAQLEKSRLLSDRFSAERPKGSFSTLEIQRTEQGDSAMYLCASSVVGAAGNTIYFGEGSWLTVV.